This T cell receptor beta chain was sequenced for a study of T cell changes during pregnancy in multiple sclerosis. This CDR3 has 13 residues. CDR1 and CDR2 from the germline V gene are MNHEY and SMNVEV (reference sequence). V lost 4 bases and J 1 base, leaving 7 bases between the germline ends. Sequencing used immunoSEQ multiplex PCR; TCRdb keeps in-frame clones, though not all of them. This sample yields roughly 70,000 clones, of which roughly 92% are seen a single time; less than 3.5% belongs to the top ten. The rearrangement uses TRBV27 and TRBJ1-1, with no clear D. The TCR originated in a female donor in good health, enrolled as a control in a pregnancy study. Material: peripheral blood, obtained in the third trimester of pregnancy. CDR3 residues: CASSSHTNTEAFF. CDR3 nucleotides: TGTGCCAGCAGTTCGCACACGAACACTGAAGCTTTCTTT.